This TCR beta chain was obtained from a study of response to subunit inactivated influenza vaccine. Study results and limitations: A suggestion made by the authors is that each seasonal influenza vaccination recruits few new T cells.

This clonotype was picked up a small number of times. Its target is unknown. TCRdb called the RT-PCR reads again in MiXCR, with one record for every CDR3 protein. The table lists hundreds of thousands of distinct CDR3 sequences, 6.5% to 8% of them singletons, with around 13% in the top ten. The clonotype was recovered from a man aged 45-69 years who received an inactivated influenza vaccine. The sequenced sample was PBMCs from blood, obtained roughly 24 months after vaccination.

CDR3 nucleotide sequence: TGCGCCAGTCTATCGAGCCCTTGGGCCACAGATACGCAGTATTTT. Its protein is CASLSSPWATDTQYF. V and J are TRBV5-1 and TRBJ2-3; the D is unclear. The CDR3 is 15 residues long. V lost 8 bases and J 2 bases, leaving 18 bases between the germline ends. Per germline, CDR1 SGHRS and CDR2 YFSETQ. Variable domain in full (rest from reference TRBV5-1 and TRBJ2-3): KAGVTQTPRYLIKTRGQQVTLSCSPISGHRSVSWYQQTPGQGLQFLFEYFSETQRNKGNFPGRFSGRQFSNSRSEMNVSTLELGDSALYLCASLSSPWATDTQYFGPGTRLTVL.